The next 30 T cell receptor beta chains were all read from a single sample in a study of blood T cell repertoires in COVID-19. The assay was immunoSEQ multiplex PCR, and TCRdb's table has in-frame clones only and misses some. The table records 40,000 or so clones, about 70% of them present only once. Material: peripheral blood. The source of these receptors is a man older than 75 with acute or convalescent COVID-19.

CDR3 DNA sequence: TGTGCCAGCAGCTTAATGGGACTAGCGGGAGTAGAAAATGAGCAGTTCTTC. Residues: CASSLMGLAGVENEQFF. The chain carries TRBV7-3 and TRBJ2-1; 14 bases agree with TRBD2. The CDR3 extends over 17 amino acids. J was trimmed by 7 bases and V by 1 base; bases with no gene match: 6. Germline V gene lookup returns CDR1 SGHTA and CDR2 FQGTGA.

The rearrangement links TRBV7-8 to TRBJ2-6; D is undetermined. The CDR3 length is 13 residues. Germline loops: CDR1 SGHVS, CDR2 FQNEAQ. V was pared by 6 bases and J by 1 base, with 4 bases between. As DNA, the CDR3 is TGTGCCAGCAGGGAGTCTGGGGCCAACGTCCTGACTTTC. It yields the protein CASRESGANVLTF.

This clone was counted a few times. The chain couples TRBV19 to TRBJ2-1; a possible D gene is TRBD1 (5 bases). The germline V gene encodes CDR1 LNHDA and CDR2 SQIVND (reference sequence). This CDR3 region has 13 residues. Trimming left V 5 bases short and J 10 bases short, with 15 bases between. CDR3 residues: CASSQFSDTEQFF. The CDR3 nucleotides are TGTGCCAGTAGTCAATTCTCGGACACGGAGCAGTTCTTC. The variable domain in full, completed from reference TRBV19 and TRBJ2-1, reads DGGITQSPKYLFRKEGQNVTLSCEQNLNHDAMYWYRQDPGQGLRLIYYSQIVNDFQKGDIAEGYSVSREKKESFPLTVTSAQKNPTAFYLCASSQFSDTEQFFGPGTRLTVL.

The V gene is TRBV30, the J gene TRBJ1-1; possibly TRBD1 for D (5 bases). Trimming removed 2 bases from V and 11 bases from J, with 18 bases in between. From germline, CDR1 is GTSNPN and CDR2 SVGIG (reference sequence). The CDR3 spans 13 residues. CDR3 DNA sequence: TGTGCCTGGAGTACCCAGGGCCCCGGAGGGGCTTTCTTT. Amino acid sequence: CAWSTQGPGGAFF.

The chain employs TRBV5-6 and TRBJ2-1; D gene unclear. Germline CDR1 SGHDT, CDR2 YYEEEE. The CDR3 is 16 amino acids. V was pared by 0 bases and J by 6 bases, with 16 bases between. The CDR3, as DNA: TGTGCCAGCAGCTTGGAAAGAGACTCCCTTCGCAATGAGCAGTTCTTC. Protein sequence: CASSLERDSLRNEQFF.

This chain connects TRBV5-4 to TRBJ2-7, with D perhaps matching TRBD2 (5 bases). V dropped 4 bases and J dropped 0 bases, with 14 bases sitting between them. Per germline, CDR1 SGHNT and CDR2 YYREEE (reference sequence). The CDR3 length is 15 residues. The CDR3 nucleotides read TGTGCCAGCAGCCGAGGGCGGGCTCACTCCTACGAGCAGTACTTC. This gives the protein CASSRGRAHSYEQYF.

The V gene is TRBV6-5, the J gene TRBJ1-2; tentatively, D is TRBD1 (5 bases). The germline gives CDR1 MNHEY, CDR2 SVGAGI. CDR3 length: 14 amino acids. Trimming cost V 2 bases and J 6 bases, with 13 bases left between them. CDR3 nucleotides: TGTGCCAGCAGTTACGACCAGGGAAGGCATGGCTACACCTTC. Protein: CASSYDQGRHGYTF.

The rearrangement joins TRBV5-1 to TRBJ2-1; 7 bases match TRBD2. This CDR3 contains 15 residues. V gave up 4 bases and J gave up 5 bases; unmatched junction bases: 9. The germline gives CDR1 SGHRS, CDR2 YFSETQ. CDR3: CASSPRGGSDNEQFF. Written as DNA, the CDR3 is TGCGCCAGCAGCCCCCGCGGCGGGAGTGACAATGAGCAGTTCTTC.

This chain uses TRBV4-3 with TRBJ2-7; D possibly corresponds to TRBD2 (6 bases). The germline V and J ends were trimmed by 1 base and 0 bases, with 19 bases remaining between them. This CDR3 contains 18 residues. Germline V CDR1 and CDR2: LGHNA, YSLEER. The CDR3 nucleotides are TGCGCCAGCAGCCAAGGGCCCTTTCTAGCGCCAAGCTCCTACGAGCAGTACTTC. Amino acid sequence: CASSQGPFLAPSSYEQYF.

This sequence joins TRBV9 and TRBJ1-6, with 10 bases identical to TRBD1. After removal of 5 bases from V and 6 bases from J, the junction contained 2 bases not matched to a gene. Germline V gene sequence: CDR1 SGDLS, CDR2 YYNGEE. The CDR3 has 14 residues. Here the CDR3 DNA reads TGTGCCAGCAGTCGGGACAGGGGTAATTCACCCCTCCACTTT. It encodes CASSRDRGNSPLHF.

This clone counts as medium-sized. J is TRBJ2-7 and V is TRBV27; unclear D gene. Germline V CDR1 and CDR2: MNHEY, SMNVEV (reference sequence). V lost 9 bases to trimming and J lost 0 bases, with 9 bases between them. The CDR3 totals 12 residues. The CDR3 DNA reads TGTGCCAGTTTCACGAGCTCCTACGAGCAGTACTTC. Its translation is CASFTSSYEQYF.

The CDR3 sequence is CASSRTGNGQETQYF. CDR3 nucleotide sequence: TGTGCCAGCAGCCGGACAGGGAATGGGCAAGAGACCCAGTACTTC. The V and J genes are TRBV6-5 and TRBJ2-5; TRBD1 aligns across 8 bases. CDR3 size: 15 residues. Germline lookup yields CDR1 MNHEY and CDR2 SVGAGI. V shed 6 bases, J shed 2 bases, and the junction held 8 bases outside the gene matches.

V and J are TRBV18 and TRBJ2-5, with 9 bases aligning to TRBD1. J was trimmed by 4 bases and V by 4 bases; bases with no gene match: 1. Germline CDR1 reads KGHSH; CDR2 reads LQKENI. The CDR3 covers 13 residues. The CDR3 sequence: CASSRDRVETQYF. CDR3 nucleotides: TGTGCCAGCTCACGGGACAGGGTAGAGACCCAGTACTTC.

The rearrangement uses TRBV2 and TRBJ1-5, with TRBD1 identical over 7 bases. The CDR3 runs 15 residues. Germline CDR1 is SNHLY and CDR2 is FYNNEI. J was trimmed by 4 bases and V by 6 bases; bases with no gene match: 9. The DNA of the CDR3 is TGTGCCAGCAGGGGGACAGCTTCTAGGAATCAGCCCCAGCATTTT. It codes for CASRGTASRNQPQHF.

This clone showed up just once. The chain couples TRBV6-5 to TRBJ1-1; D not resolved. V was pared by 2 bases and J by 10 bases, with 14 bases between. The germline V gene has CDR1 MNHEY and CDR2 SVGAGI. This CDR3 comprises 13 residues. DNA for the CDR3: TGTGCCAGCAGTTACGACTCGTCGGAAGGAGCTTTCTTT. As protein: CASSYDSSEGAFF.

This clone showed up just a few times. CDR3 loop: CASREQGGTYEQYF. CDR3 in DNA: TGTGCCAGCAGGGAACAGGGGGGCACCTACGAGCAGTACTTC. The chain employs TRBV28 and TRBJ2-7, with 8 nucleotides matching TRBD1. V lost 6 bases to trimming and J lost 2 bases; unmatched junction nucleotides: 6. Germline CDR1 MDHEN, CDR2 SYDVKM. The CDR3 runs to 14 residues.

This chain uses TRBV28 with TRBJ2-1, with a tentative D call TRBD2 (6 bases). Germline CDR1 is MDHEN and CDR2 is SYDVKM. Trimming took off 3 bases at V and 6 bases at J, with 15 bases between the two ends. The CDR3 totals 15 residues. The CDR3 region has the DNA TGTGCCAGCAGTTTTGAGGGCGGGATCGGCAATGAGCAGTTCTTC. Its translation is CASSFEGGIGNEQFF.

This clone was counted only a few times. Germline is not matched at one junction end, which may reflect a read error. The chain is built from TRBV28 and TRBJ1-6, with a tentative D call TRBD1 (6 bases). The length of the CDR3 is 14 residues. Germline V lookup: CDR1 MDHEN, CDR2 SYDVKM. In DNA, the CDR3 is TGTGCCAGCGGTTTCAGGCAGGGGAATTCACCCCTCCACTTT. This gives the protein CASGFRQGNSPLHF.

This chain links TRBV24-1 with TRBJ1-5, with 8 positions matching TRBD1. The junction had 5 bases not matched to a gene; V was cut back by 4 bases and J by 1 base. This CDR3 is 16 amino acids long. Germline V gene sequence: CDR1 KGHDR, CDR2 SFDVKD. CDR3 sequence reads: CATSDNTGGSNQPQHF. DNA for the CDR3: TGTGCCACCAGTGACAACACAGGGGGAAGCAATCAGCCCCAGCATTTT.

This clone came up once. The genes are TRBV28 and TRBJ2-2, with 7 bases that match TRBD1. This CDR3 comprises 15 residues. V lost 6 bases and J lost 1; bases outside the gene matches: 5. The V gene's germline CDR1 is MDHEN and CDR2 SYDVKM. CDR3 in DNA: TGTGCCAGCAGAGCGAGGGGGCTGAACACCGGGGAGCTGTTTTTT. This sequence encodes CASRARGLNTGELFF.

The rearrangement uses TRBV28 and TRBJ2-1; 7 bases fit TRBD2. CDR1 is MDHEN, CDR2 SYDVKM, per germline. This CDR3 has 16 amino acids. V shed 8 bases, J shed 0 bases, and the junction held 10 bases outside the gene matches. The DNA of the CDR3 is TGTGCCAGCTCATTGGGGGGGGTTAGCTCCTACAATGAGCAGTTCTTC. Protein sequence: CASSLGGVSSYNEQFF.

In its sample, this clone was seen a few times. This CDR3 is CAWSRGNSYEQYF. DNA for the CDR3: TGTGCCTGGAGTCGAGGCAACTCCTACGAGCAGTACTTC. The chain carries TRBV30 and TRBJ2-7; D unclear. This CDR3 has 13 residues. CDR1 is GTSNPN and CDR2 is SVGIG in the germline V gene (reference sequence). Between the trimmed V and J ends, which lost 2 bases and 0 bases, there was a span of 8 bases.

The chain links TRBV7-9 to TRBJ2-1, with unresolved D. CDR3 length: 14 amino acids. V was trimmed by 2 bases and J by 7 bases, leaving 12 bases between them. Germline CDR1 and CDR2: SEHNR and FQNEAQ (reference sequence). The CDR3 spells CASSLPARVNEQFF. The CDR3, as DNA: TGTGCCAGCAGCTTACCCGCTCGAGTTAATGAGCAGTTCTTC.

The CDR3 spells CASSVAAGGPNEKLFF. CDR3 nucleotide sequence: TGTGCCAGCAGCGTAGCTGCGGGAGGGCCTAATGAAAAACTGTTTTTT. V usage is TRBV9 and J usage is TRBJ1-4; D is unresolved. Germline V gene sequence: CDR1 SGDLS, CDR2 YYNGEE. Deletions cut 0 bases from V and 3 bases from J, with 12 bases between. There are 16 residues in the CDR3.

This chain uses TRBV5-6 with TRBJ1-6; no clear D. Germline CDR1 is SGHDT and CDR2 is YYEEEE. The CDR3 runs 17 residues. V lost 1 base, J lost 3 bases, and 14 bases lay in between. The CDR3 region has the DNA TGTGCCAGCAGCTTGCGAACAGATTACCTCTATAATTCACCCCTCCACTTT. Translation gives CASSLRTDYLYNSPLHF.

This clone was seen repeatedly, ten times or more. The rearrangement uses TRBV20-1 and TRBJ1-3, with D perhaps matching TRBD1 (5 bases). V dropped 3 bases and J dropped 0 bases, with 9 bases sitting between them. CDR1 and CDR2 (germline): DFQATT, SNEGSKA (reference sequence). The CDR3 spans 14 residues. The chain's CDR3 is CSASSGLSGNTIYF. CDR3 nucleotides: TGCAGTGCTAGTTCAGGGCTCTCTGGAAACACCATATATTTT.

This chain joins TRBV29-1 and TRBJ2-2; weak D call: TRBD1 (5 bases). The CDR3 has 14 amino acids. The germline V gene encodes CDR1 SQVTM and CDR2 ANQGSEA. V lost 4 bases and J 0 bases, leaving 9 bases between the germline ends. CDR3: CSVGRQSNTGELFF. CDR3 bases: TGCAGCGTTGGAAGACAGTCGAACACCGGGGAGCTGTTTTTT.

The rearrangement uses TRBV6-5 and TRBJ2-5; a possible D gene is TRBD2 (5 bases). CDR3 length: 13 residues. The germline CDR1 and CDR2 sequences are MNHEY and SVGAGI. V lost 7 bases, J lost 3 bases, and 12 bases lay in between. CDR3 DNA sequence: TGTGCCAGCACCAAAGGGCGGGAAGAGACCCAGTACTTC. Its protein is CASTKGREETQYF.

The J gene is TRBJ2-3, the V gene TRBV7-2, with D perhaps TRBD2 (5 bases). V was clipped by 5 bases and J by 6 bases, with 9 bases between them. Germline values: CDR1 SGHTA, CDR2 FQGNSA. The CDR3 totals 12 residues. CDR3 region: CASSLTGDTQYF. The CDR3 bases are TGTGCCAGCAGCCTAACGGGGGATACGCAGTATTTT.

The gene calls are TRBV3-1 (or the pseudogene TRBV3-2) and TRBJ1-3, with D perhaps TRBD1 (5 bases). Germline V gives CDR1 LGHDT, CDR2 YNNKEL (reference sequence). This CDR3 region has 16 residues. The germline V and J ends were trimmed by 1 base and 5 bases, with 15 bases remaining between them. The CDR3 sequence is CASSQGALGARNTIYF. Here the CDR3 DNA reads TGTGCCAGCAGCCAAGGGGCCTTAGGGGCTCGAAACACCATATATTTT.